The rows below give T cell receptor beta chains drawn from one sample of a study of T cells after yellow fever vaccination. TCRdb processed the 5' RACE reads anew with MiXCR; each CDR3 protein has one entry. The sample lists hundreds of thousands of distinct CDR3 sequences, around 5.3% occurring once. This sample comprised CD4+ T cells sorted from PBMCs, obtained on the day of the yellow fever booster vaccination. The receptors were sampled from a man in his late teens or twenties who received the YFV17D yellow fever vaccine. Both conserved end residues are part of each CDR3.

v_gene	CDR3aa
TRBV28	CASRVGQGFYYGYTF
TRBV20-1	CSARNRLGYNEQFF
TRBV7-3	CATEPREDYGYTF
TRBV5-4	CASSAGGYTDTQYF
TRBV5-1	CASSLNDGGALEQFF
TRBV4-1	CASSQEVTGLSTDTQYF
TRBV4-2	CASSQEWGPETQYF
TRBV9	CASSVGVGGWRQETQYF
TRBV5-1	CASTREEGNTGELFF
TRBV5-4	CASSLRTNQETQYF
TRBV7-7	CASAGGLTDTQYF
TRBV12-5	CASGLGGLSGYTF
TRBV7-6	CASSLVRQTTNEKLFF
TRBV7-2	CASSLVRVGTDTQYF
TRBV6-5	CASRNRGLSYEQYF
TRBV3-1	CASSTYSGGAETGELFF
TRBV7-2	CASSLGLGTGELFF
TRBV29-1	CSVHRQGANEKLFF
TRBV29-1	CSVDDRGDEQYF
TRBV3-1	CASSHGYNQPQHF
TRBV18	CASSREGQGSSPLHF
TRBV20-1	CSASGSGPNTEAFF
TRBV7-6	CASSLETGGLTEAFF
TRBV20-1	CSASLRGLSNSPLHF
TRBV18	CASSPLGSGANVLTF
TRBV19	CASNYGPEGNQPQHF
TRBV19	CASSKAGGKTEAFF
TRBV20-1	CSAAPLTQGSQETQYF
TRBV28	CASSSYGLAGNNEQFF
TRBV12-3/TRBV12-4	CASSFRPQPQHF
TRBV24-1	CATSDPPADTQYF
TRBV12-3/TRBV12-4	CASNENPGTQYF
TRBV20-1	CSAPRGPYEKLFF
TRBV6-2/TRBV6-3	CASSRHRTGDYGYTF
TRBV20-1	CSASRSGIQAFF
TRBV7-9	CASTRDRSTDTQYF
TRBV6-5	CASKNPGNTIYF
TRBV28	CASRKMGQASLAKNIQYF
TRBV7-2	CASSLEPRTGYGYTF
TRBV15	CATSYRAITTTDTQYF
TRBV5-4	CASSPGLAGDEQYF
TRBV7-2	CASSHGGLYSGGETQYF
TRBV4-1	CASRSRRGSSTDTQYF
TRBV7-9	CASSRNSGNTIYF
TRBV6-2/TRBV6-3	CASRLAGGQDTQYF
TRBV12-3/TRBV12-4	CASTITGIYDEQYF